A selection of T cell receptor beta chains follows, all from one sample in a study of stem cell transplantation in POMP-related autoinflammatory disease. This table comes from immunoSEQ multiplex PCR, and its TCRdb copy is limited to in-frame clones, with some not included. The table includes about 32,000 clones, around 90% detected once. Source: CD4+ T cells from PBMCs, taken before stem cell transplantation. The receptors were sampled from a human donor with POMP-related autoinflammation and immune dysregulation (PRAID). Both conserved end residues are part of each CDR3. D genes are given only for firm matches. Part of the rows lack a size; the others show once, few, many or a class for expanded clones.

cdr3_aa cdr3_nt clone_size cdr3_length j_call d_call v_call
CASSRWASGSTKVSDTQYF TGTGCCAGCAGCCGGTGGGCTAGCGGGAGTACGAAGGTTTCAGATACGCAGTATTTT once 19 TRBJ2-3 TRBD2 TRBV11-2
CASSIVSGGAYGYTF TGTGCCAGTAGTATAGTCTCAGGTGGGGCCTATGGCTACACCTTC NA 15 TRBJ1-2 NA TRBV19
CASSLYSWDTEAFF TGCGCCAGCAGCTTGTATTCCTGGGACACTGAAGCTTTCTTT NA 14 TRBJ1-1 NA TRBV5-1
CASRRLGSGDPYEQYF TGTGCCAGCAGACGGTTAGGTAGCGGGGACCCCTACGAGCAGTACTTC NA 16 TRBJ2-7 TRBD2 TRBV2
CASSLLAGSYNEQFF TGCGCCAGCAGCCTTCTAGCGGGATCCTACAATGAGCAGTTCTTC NA 15 TRBJ2-1 TRBD2 TRBV5-1
CASSLAQIGPTDTQYF TGCGCCAGCAGCTTGGCCCAAATCGGCCCCACAGATACGCAGTATTTT once 16 TRBJ2-3 NA TRBV5-1
CASRGTGSEPQHF TGTGCCAGTAGAGGCACGGGTTCCGAGCCCCAGCATTTT NA 13 TRBJ1-5 NA TRBV19
CASSGEPGANEKLFF TGTGCCAGCAGCGGCGAACCCGGGGCTAATGAAAAACTGTTTTTT NA 15 TRBJ1-4 NA TRBV5-4
CASSLVARGGSPLHF TGTGCCAGCAGCTTAGTTGCCAGGGGAGGGTCACCCCTCCACTTT NA 15 TRBJ1-6 NA TRBV7-6
CASSWFGGYGYTF TGTGCCAGCAGTTGGTTTGGGGGCTATGGCTACACCTTC once 13 TRBJ1-2 NA TRBV27
CASSLGNRETQYF TGCGCCAGCAGCTTGGGGAATAGAGAGACCCAGTACTTC NA 13 TRBJ2-5 NA TRBV5-1
CASSYGGGKETQYF TGTGCCAGCAGTTACGGCGGGGGGAAGGAGACCCAGTACTTC NA 14 TRBJ2-5 TRBD2 TRBV6-5
CASRNGQGGYEQYF TGTGCCAGCAGAAACGGACAGGGGGGGTACGAGCAGTACTTC NA 14 TRBJ2-7 TRBD1 TRBV6-1
CASSFGQGSYEQYF TGTGCCAGCAGCTTTGGGCAGGGGAGCTACGAGCAGTACTTC NA 14 TRBJ2-7 NA TRBV5-6
CAISERREGTDTQYF TGTGCCATCAGTGAGAGGAGGGAAGGAACAGATACGCAGTATTTT NA 15 TRBJ2-3 NA TRBV10-3
CDLGGWNTGELFF TGCGATTTGGGGGGCTGGAACACCGGGGAGCTGTTTTTT few 13 TRBJ2-2 NA TRBV10-1
CASNDRAHNSPLHF TGTGCCAGCAACGACAGGGCCCATAATTCACCCCTCCACTTT NA 14 TRBJ1-6 TRBD1 TRBV2
CASSTGTSGYNEQFF TGTGCCAGTAGTACGGGGACTAGCGGTTACAATGAGCAGTTCTTC NA 15 TRBJ2-1 TRBD2 TRBV19
CASSFPLSSYNSPLHF TGTGCCAGCAGCTTCCCACTGAGCTCCTATAATTCACCCCTCCACTTT NA 16 TRBJ1-6 NA TRBV11-2
CASSEGWTQRYEQYF TGTGCCAGCAGTGAAGGGTGGACACAGCGCTACGAGCAGTACTTC NA 15 TRBJ2-7 NA TRBV6-1
CASSLGGNNYGYTF TGTGCCAGCAGCTTAGGCGGTAATAACTATGGCTACACCTTC NA 14 TRBJ1-2 NA TRBV7-2
CASSSVTENTGELFF TGTGCCAGCAGCAGTGTGACCGAGAACACCGGGGAGCTGTTTTTT NA 15 TRBJ2-2 NA TRBV5-4
CASSQRSGGADTQYF TGCGCCAGCAGCCAAAGATCTGGCGGGGCAGATACGCAGTATTTT once 15 TRBJ2-3 NA TRBV4-1
CASSLVPVENTQYF TGTGCCAGCAGCTTAGTCCCAGTCGAAAATACGCAGTATTTT NA 14 TRBJ2-3 NA TRBV7-6
CAISESWGNEQFF TGTGCCATCAGTGAGTCGTGGGGAAATGAGCAGTTCTTC NA 13 TRBJ2-1 NA TRBV10-3
CATSIQGVGNQPQHF TGTGCCACCAGCATTCAAGGGGTGGGCAATCAGCCCCAGCATTTT NA 15 TRBJ1-5 NA TRBV15
CASSRTGGLGNTIYF TGTGCCAGCAGCCGGACAGGGGGCCTAGGAAACACCATATATTTT once 15 TRBJ1-3 TRBD1 TRBV4-2
CSGSNQETQYF TGCAGTGGGTCTAACCAAGAGACCCAGTACTTC NA 11 TRBJ2-5 NA TRBV20-1
CASRGQGERELETQYF TGTGCCAGCAGGGGACAGGGAGAGCGGGAATTAGAGACCCAGTACTTC few 16 TRBJ2-5 TRBD1 TRBV28
CASSEWWSNQPQHF TGTGCCAGCAGTGAATGGTGGAGCAATCAGCCCCAGCATTTT NA 14 TRBJ1-5 NA TRBV25-1
CASSLMGTGWVNEQFF TGTGCCAGCAGCTTAATGGGGACAGGGTGGGTGAATGAGCAGTTCTTC NA 16 TRBJ2-1 TRBD1 TRBV7-2
CASSDINEKLFF TGTGCCAGCAGTGACATAAATGAAAAACTGTTTTTT NA 12 TRBJ1-4 NA TRBV2
CSARISGELFF TGCAGTGCTAGAATCTCCGGGGAGCTGTTTTTT once 11 TRBJ2-2 NA TRBV20-1
CASSLKGAWSYEQYF TGTGCCAGCAGCCTAAAGGGGGCCTGGAGCTACGAGCAGTACTTC NA 15 TRBJ2-7 TRBD1 TRBV28
CASSIRDREAYGYTF TGTGCCAGCAGTATCCGGGACAGGGAGGCCTATGGCTACACCTTC NA 15 TRBJ1-2 TRBD1 TRBV28
CASMPRGRGGETQYF TGTGCCAGCATGCCTCGCGGGAGGGGGGGGGAGACCCAGTACTTC NA 15 TRBJ2-5 TRBD2 TRBV6-1
CASSFAFLAGGRGEQFF TGTGCCAGCAGTTTTGCCTTCCTAGCGGGAGGCCGGGGGGAGCAGTTCTTC NA 17 TRBJ2-1 TRBD2 TRBV28
CASRHRDRGHEQYF TGTGCCAGCAGACACCGGGACAGGGGTCACGAGCAGTACTTC NA 14 TRBJ2-7 TRBD1 TRBV6-1
CASSSHRDTEAFF TGTGCCAGCAGTTCCCACAGGGACACTGAAGCTTTCTTT few 13 TRBJ1-1 NA TRBV11-2
CASSQVLAGGSYEQYF TGTGCCAGCAGCCAAGTACTAGCGGGGGGCTCCTACGAGCAGTACTTC NA 16 TRBJ2-7 TRBD2 TRBV4-2
CASRGQPPGVDTQYF TGTGCCAGCAGGGGACAACCGCCGGGGGTAGATACGCAGTATTTT once 15 TRBJ2-3 NA TRBV2
CAWSVGWGGDYGYTF TGTGCCTGGAGTGTAGGATGGGGGGGCGACTATGGCTACACCTTC NA 15 TRBJ1-2 NA TRBV30
CASSLEDEQFF TGTGCCAGCAGCTTAGAAGACGAGCAGTTCTTC once 11 TRBJ2-1 NA TRBV7-9
CASSIAMTGQRYEQYF TGTGCCAGTAGTATAGCAATGACGGGACAACGCTACGAGCAGTACTTC NA 16 TRBJ2-7 NA TRBV19
CASRPRVAGFDEQFF TGTGCCAGCAGACCCCGGGTAGCGGGGTTTGATGAGCAGTTCTTC NA 15 TRBJ2-1 TRBD2 TRBV6-5
CASSRPPGTGEGGEQYF TGTGCCAGCAGCCGACCCCCCGGGACAGGGGAAGGTGGCGAGCAGTACTTC once 17 TRBJ2-7 TRBD1 TRBV28